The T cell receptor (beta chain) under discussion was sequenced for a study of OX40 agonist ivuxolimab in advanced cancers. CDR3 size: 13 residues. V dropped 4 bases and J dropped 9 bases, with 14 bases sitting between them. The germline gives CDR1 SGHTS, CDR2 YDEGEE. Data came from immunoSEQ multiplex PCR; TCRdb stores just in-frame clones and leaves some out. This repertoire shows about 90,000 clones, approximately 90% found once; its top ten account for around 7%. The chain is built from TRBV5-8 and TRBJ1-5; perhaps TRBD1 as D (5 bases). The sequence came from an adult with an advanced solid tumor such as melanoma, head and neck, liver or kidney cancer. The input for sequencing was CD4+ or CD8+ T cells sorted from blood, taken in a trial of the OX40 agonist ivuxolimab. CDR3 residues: CASSEGPPRPQHF. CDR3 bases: TGTGCCAGCAGCGAGGGACCACCACGGCCCCAGCATTTT.